The clone carrying this T cell receptor beta chain has ten or more counts. Its antigen is not known. Quantitative 5'-RACE with molecular barcodes produced the TCR beta libraries. TCRdb called the 5' RACE reads again in MiXCR, with one record for every CDR3 protein. The sample includes roughly 490,000 distinct CDR3 sequences, less than 6% of them seen just once. These data originate in a study of CD8 T cells in ankylosing spondylitis. V shed 1 base and J shed 1 base, with 14 bases lying between them. From germline, CDR1 is LGHNA and CDR2 YSLEER. This CDR3 spans 18 amino acids. Overall study findings and caveats: Blood of patients with ankylosing spondylitis appeared to be characterized by a TCR beta motif of eight or nine highly homologous variants. Some of these motif variants have turned up before, in reports on reactive arthritis synovial fluid and blood. In ankylosing spondylitis patients, matched synovial fluid reportedly showed significant enrichment of disease-linked clones.

The genes are TRBV4-3 and TRBJ1-6; tentatively, D is TRBD1 (5 bases). The sequence came from a male donor with ankylosing spondylitis. The specimen sequenced was blood, either unsorted or a sorted T cell fraction (not recorded which). Here the CDR3 DNA reads TGCGCCAGCAGCCAAGGGGTGGGGGAGGAATCCTATAATTCACCCCTCCACTTT. It encodes CASSQGVGEESYNSPLHF.